The sequence of this T cell receptor (beta chain) was determined in a study of graft-versus-host responses after intestinal transplantation. At the level of the study: The whole recipient group had anti-thymocyte globulin induction followed by tacrolimus and steroids for roughly three years. Findings and caveats of the study: GvH clones turned up in recipient marrow; some had shown up first in ileum or blood.

A note on this clone: Antigen specificity is unknown.

Sequencing used immunoSEQ multiplex PCR; TCRdb keeps in-frame clones, though not all of them. The table lists tens of thousands of clones, around 90% of them singletons. This CDR3 has 15 residues. The V gene's germline CDR1 is SEHNR and CDR2 FQNEAQ (reference sequence). Trimming shortened V by 2 bases and J by 4 bases, and 14 bases separated the two germline ends. The sample was PBMCs, taken 26 days after transplant. V usage is TRBV7-9 and J usage is TRBJ1-1, with D possibly being TRBD1 (5 bases). This TCR derives from a human patient who received an intestinal transplant, so some T cells may come from the graft donor. In DNA form, the CDR3 reads TGTGCCAGCAGCTTATCTGACGGGGGGGGCACTGAAGCTTTCTTT. Translating it yields CASSLSDGGGTEAFF.